This T cell receptor (beta chain) was recorded in a study of neoadjuvant anti-PD-1 for oral cavity cancer. Study summary: Before surgery, most patients got three to four biweekly 3 mg/kg nivolumab doses. Non-progressing patients received a fourth nivolumab dose near day 43, then surgery on days 50-56.

Time point here: after neoadjuvant nivolumab, at surgical resection. The CDR3 is 12 residues long. The germline V and J ends were trimmed by 2 bases and 9 bases, with 8 bases remaining between them. Germline CDR1 is SNHLY and CDR2 is FYNNEI. Sequencing used immunoSEQ multiplex PCR; TCRdb keeps in-frame clones, though not all of them. This sample carries around 15,000 clones, about 37% of them seen once, and the ten largest clones take under 45%. Regarding the study as a whole: Higher pretreatment Treg/Th17 ratios tracked higher pretreatment blood clonality.

This clone was found a few times. The antigen is not known. This sequence originates from a person aged 35 to 85 with oral cavity squamous cell carcinoma. The chain links TRBV2 to TRBJ2-1; D is ambiguous. Sequenced here: tumor tissue, sampled after nivolumab (anti-PD-1) treatment. In nucleotides, the CDR3 is TGTGCCAGCAGTGAATCGTGGATTGAGCAGTTCTTC. The encoded protein is CASSESWIEQFF. The full variable domain, in which reference TRBV2 and TRBJ2-1 provide the parts outside the CDR3, is EPEVTQTPSHQVTQMGQEVILRCVPISNHLYFYWYRQILGQKVEFLVSFYNNEISEKSEIFDDQFSVERPDGSNFTLKIRSTKLEDSAMYFCASSESWIEQFFGPGTRLTVL.